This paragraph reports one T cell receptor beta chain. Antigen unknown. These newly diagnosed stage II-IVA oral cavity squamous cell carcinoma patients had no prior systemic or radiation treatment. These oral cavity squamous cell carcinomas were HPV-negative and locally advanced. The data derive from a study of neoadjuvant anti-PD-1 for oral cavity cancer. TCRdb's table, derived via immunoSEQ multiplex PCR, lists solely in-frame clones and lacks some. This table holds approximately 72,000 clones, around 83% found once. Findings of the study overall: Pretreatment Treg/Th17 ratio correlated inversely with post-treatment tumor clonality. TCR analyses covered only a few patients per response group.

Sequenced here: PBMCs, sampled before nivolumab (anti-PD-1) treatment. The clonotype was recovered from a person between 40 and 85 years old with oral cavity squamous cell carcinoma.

CDR3 sequence reads: CASSEVGVGQPQHF. CDR3 nucleotides: TGTGCCAGCAGTGAAGTCGGGGTGGGCCAGCCCCAGCATTTT. The chain carries TRBV6-1 and TRBJ1-5; D unclear. Trimming left V 1 base short and J 7 bases short, with 11 bases between. This CDR3 comprises 14 residues. Per the germline V gene, CDR1 is MNHNS and CDR2 is SASEGT.